This TCR beta chain was found in a study of T cells in Graves' hyperthyroidism and ophthalmopathy. Regarding the study as a whole: A median 6.5 months before onset, the model predicted ophthalmopathy.

CDR3 length: 16 amino acids. From germline, CDR1 is DFQATT and CDR2 SNEGSKA (reference sequence). Losses at the gene ends were 0 bases for V and 2 bases for J; bases not matched to a gene: 8. TCR beta CDR3 regions were amplified from RNA transcripts. When the TCR CDR3 underwent first-round RT-PCR, the HTBI primer set was used. TCRdb redid the calling of the multiplex PCR reads with MiXCR, one entry per CDR3 protein. This table holds about 420,000 distinct CDR3 sequences, roughly an eighth found once. This clonotype was seen a few times. Its antigen remains unidentified. Stable hyperthyroidism: no ophthalmopathy progression over 18 months of follow-up. Hyperthyroidism in the patients, aged 18 to 65, was newly diagnosed and under 2 months in duration.

The sequencing input was blood. This receptor was taken from a woman aged 18-29 years with Graves' hyperthyroidism. The V and J genes are TRBV20-1 and TRBJ2-7; 9 positions match TRBD2. Written as DNA, the CDR3 is TGCAGTGCTAGAGATCAGTTTAGCGGGAGCCCCTACGAGCAGTACTTC. Encoded protein: CSARDQFSGSPYEQYF.